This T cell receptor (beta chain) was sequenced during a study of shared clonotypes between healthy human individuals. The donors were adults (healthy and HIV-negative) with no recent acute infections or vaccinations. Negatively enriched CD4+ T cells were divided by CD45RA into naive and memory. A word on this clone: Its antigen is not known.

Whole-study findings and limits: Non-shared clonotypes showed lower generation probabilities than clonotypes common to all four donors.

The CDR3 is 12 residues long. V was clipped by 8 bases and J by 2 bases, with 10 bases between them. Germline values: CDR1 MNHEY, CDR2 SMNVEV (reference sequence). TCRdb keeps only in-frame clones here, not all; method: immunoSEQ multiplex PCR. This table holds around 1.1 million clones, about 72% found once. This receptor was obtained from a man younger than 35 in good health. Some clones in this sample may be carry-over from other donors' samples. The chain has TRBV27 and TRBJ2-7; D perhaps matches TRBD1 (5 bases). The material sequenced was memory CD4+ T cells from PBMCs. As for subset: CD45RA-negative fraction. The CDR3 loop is CASQGMTYEQYF. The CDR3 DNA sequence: TGTGCCAGCCAGGGAATGACCTACGAGCAGTACTTC.